This TCR beta chain was retrieved from a study of vaccination and CD4 T cells after COVID-19. Study-wide findings and caveats: Detection of a median around 83% of reactive clones in convalescent patients was confined to the period after vaccination.

Cultured CD4+ T cells had their DNA profiled by the Oncomine TCR Beta short-read assay. TCRdb passed the PCR reads through MiXCR, listing each CDR3 protein once. The top ten clones hold 26% of a sample with some 10,000 distinct CDR3 sequences, about two thirds of them seen once. In germline, CDR1 is DFQATT, CDR2 SNEGSKA (reference sequence). V shed 0 bases and J shed 2 bases, with 4 bases lying between them. CDR3 size: 12 residues. In the case of this clonotype: The antigen remains unidentified.

The treatment was: roughly 10-day PBMC culture with coronavirus spike peptide pools or control peptides (ViraFEST assay). T cells were expanded with peptide pools, and expanded clonotypes were identified by TCR sequencing. The sequence came from a human donor who had recovered from COVID-19. V usage is TRBV20-1 and J usage is TRBJ2-5, with unresolved D. The sequencing here drew on CD4+ T cells from blood, cultured in vitro, taken before SARS-CoV-2 vaccination. This chain's CDR3 is CSARDDQETQYF. The CDR3 coding sequence is TGCAGTGCTAGAGACGATCAAGAGACCCAGTACTTC.